This TCR beta chain is drawn from a study of cytomegalovirus exposure and HLA in healthy donors. Study-wide results and caveats: Some V segments could not be told apart, so they were left out, TRBV6-2 and TRBV6-3 among them. In a later analysis, TCR beta V- and J-gene trimming showed a link to a missense DCLRE1C variant.

With 3 bases clipped from V and 5 bases from J, the junction kept 6 bases outside the gene matches. The CDR3 spans 14 residues. CDR1 and CDR2 (germline): SGHTA, FQGNSA. Concerning this clone: Its antigen is unidentified.

The PCR was carried out with 60 Vbeta primers and 13 Jbeta primers. Libraries were prepared by immunoSEQ multiplex PCR; TCRdb keeps only in-frame clonotypes and omits some of them. The sample lists around 150,000 clones; approximately 72% were seen once. Sequencing was performed on PBMCs. The sequence was obtained from a woman aged 55-70 years in good health and CMV-seronegative. The chain couples TRBV7-2 to TRBJ1-2; 7 nucleotides agree with TRBD1. This CDR3 is CASSLDRRGYGYTF. The DNA for the CDR3 is TGTGCCAGCAGCTTGGACAGGCGGGGATATGGCTACACCTTC.